Each of the 13 T cell receptor beta chains below was sequenced from the same sample in a study of blood T cell repertoires in COVID-19. Using immunoSEQ multiplex PCR, the repertoire was profiled, and TCRdb retains in-frame clones only, with some absent. Of fewer than 70,000 clones detected, roughly 84% appear once; the ten largest clones hold about 6%. The sequencing input was peripheral blood. All receptors come from a woman aged 55 to 70 with acute or convalescent COVID-19.

The rearrangement links TRBV5-6 to TRBJ1-3, with D perhaps TRBD1 (6 bases). This CDR3 is 16 amino acids long. Germline values: CDR1 SGHDT, CDR2 YYEEEE. Trimming cost V 4 bases and J 0 bases, with 14 bases left between them. The CDR3 DNA is TGTGCCAGCAGCCGTATCGACAGGAACTCTGGAAACACCATATATTTT. Translation gives CASSRIDRNSGNTIYF. Looking up the rest from reference TRBV5-6 and TRBJ1-3 gives the full variable domain: DAGVTQSPTHLIKTRGQQVTLRCSPKSGHDTVSWYQQALGQGPQFIFQYYEEEERQRGNFPDRFSGHQFPNYSSELNVNALLLGDSALYLCASSRIDRNSGNTIYFGEGSWLTVV.

J is TRBJ1-2 and V is TRBV30, with 10 positions matching TRBD1. The CDR3 covers 13 residues. Germline lookup yields CDR1 GTSNPN and CDR2 SVGIG (reference sequence). Losses at the gene ends were 4 bases for V and 5 bases for J; bases not matched to a gene: 4. This chain's CDR3 is CAWTGQGVYGYTF. The CDR3 DNA sequence: TGTGCCTGGACCGGACAGGGGGTATATGGCTACACCTTC.

This chain links TRBV10-2 with TRBJ1-1; tentatively, D is TRBD1 (5 bases). Trimming took off 3 bases at V and 4 bases at J, with 9 bases between the two ends. The germline V gene has CDR1 WSHSY and CDR2 SAAADI. This CDR3 contains 13 residues. CDR3 nucleotide sequence: TGCGCCAGCAGTGAACAGGCACGCACTGAAGCTTTCTTT. Encoded protein: CASSEQARTEAFF.

The genes are TRBV5-1 and TRBJ1-2; D perhaps matches TRBD1 (5 bases). CDR1 and CDR2 from the germline V gene are SGHRS and YFSETQ. With 3 bases removed from V and 1 base from J, the gap between germline ends came to 13 bases. This CDR3 is built from 15 residues. In nucleotides, the CDR3 is TGCGCCAGCAGCTCGGACACCCCGCTTAACTATGGCTACACCTTC. This sequence encodes CASSSDTPLNYGYTF.

In its sample, this clone was seen a few times. V usage is TRBV6-5 and J usage is TRBJ1-1, with D perhaps TRBD1 (5 bases). Germline CDR1 MNHEY, CDR2 SVGAGI. The germline V and J ends were trimmed by 6 bases and 4 bases, with 12 bases remaining between them. The CDR3 loop spans 13 amino acids. DNA of the CDR3: TGTGCCAGCAGCAAGCCCGGGGGCACTGAAGCTTTCTTT. Amino acid sequence: CASSKPGGTEAFF.

The chain is built from TRBV24-1 and TRBJ2-5; 7 bases map to TRBD1. Germline V gene data show CDR1 as KGHDR and CDR2 as SFDVKD. CDR3 length: 15 residues. V lost 3 bases and J lost 5; bases outside the gene matches: 8. CDR3 protein: CATSDQQGLGETQYF. The CDR3 bases are TGTGCCACCAGTGATCAACAGGGGCTGGGGGAGACCCAGTACTTC.

This clone was found once. The CDR3 loop reads CASSRDYRHNQPQHF. The CDR3 region has the DNA TGTGCCAGCAGCAGGGATTACCGTCATAATCAGCCCCAGCATTTT. V is TRBV6-6 and J is TRBJ1-5; possible D gene TRBD1, 5 bases. Trimming removed 6 bases at V and 4 bases at J, with 16 bases between. Germline assignment: CDR1 MNHNY and CDR2 SVGAGI (reference sequence). The CDR3 is 15 amino acids.

V gene TRBV12-3 or TRBV12-4 combines with J gene TRBJ1-1; 7 nucleotides align to TRBD1. The CDR3 is 12 amino acids. The junction had 8 bases not matched to a gene; V was cut back by 5 bases and J by 11 bases. Here the CDR3 DNA reads TGTGCCAGCAGTGGGGACAGTCGGGGGGCTTTCTTT. Translation: CASSGDSRGAFF.

The rearrangement links TRBV7-2 to TRBJ1-4; the D gene is possibly TRBD1 (5 bases). V lost 2 bases and J lost 8, with 12 bases in between. This CDR3 is built from 14 residues. CDR1 and CDR2 (germline): SGHTA, FQGNSA. CDR3 coding DNA: TGTGCCAGCAGCTTAAGGGGTTTGGGGGAAAAACTGTTTTTT. Translating gives CASSLRGLGEKLFF. Variable domain in full (rest from reference TRBV7-2 and TRBJ1-4): GAGVSQSPSNKVTEKGKDVELRCDPISGHTALYWYRQSLGQGLEFLIYFQGNSAPDKSGLPSDRFSAERTGGSVSTLTIQRTQQEDSAVYLCASSLRGLGEKLFFGSGTQLSVL.

This chain connects TRBV5-1 to TRBJ2-7, with 8 nucleotides matching TRBD2. The CDR3 consists of 15 residues. V was clipped by 4 bases and J by 1 base; unmatched bases: 7. Germline-derived CDR1 and CDR2 are SGHRS and YFSETQ. The CDR3 sequence: CASSRGGTSSYEQYF. CDR3 bases: TGCGCCAGCAGCCGTGGTGGGACTAGTTCCTACGAGCAGTACTTC.

This chain joins TRBV7-2 and TRBJ1-5; no clear D. The germline V and J ends were trimmed by 1 base and 7 bases, with 14 bases remaining between them. The CDR3 runs 15 residues. Per germline, CDR1 SGHTA and CDR2 FQGNSA. The CDR3 sequence: CASSLVWGGSQPQHF. CDR3 DNA sequence: TGTGCCAGCAGCTTAGTGTGGGGAGGTAGCCAGCCCCAGCATTTT.

The CDR3 is CATRPGTGILEAFF. The CDR3 coding sequence is TGTGCCACCAGACCCGGGACAGGGATCCTTGAAGCTTTCTTT. This chain joins TRBV24-1 and TRBJ1-1; TRBD1 matches 9 bases. The CDR3 sequence is 14 residues long. J gave up 7 bases and V 7 bases, and 9 bases lay outside the gene matches. The germline V gene has CDR1 KGHDR and CDR2 SFDVKD.

To note about this clone: Other nucleotide sequences from this sample produce the same CDR3. The chain employs TRBV9 and TRBJ1-1, with 7 nucleotides matching TRBD1. CDR3 length equals 14 residues. CDR1 is SGDLS, CDR2 YYNGEE, per germline. The V and J ends lost 1 base and 1 base, in that order; junction bases with no gene match: 1. The DNA of the CDR3 is TGTGCCAGCAGCGTAAAGGGGGCGAACACTGAAGCTTTCTTT. This codes for CASSVKGANTEAFF.